The 26 T cell receptor beta chains in this list originate from one sample, sequenced in a study of beta chain features in type 1 diabetes. Investigators reverse transcribed all isolated RNA, so they sequenced expressed TCRB transcripts. TCRdb's copy holds only in-frame clones and misses some; the assay was immunoSEQ multiplex PCR. The sample has about 250,000 clones, 14% seen once. The sequencing input was naive CD4+ T cells from blood. The receptors originated from a woman in her thirties or forties in good health.

This clone was picked up a small number of times. Germline is not matched at one junction end, which may reflect a read error. The gene calls are TRBV7-7 and TRBJ2-7, with 7 bases identical to TRBD2. The CDR3 totals 15 residues. Germline CDR1 and CDR2: SSHAT and FNYEAQ (reference sequence). This chain's CDR3 is CASSLGSGLLYEQYF. In DNA, the CDR3 is TGTGCTAGCAGCTTAGGATCGGGACTACTCTACGAGCAGTACTTC.

The V gene is TRBV27, the J gene TRBJ1-2, with TRBD1 matching 7 bases. The germline V gene has CDR1 MNHEY and CDR2 SMNVEV (reference sequence). CDR3 size: 15 residues. The V gene end was trimmed by 6 bases and the J gene end by 4 bases; junction bases not matched to a gene: 11. The CDR3 loop reads CASSRDTTGFYGYTF. The CDR3 DNA reads TGTGCCAGCAGCCGAGATACGACAGGGTTCTATGGCTACACCTTC.

In this sample, this clone turned up a few times. The chain has TRBV29-1 and TRBJ1-2; D is unresolved. CDR1 is SQVTM, CDR2 ANQGSEA, per germline. There are 11 residues in the CDR3. Trimming pared 7 bases from V and 5 bases from J, leaving 11 bases between. This CDR3 reads CSAQVDYGYTF. CDR3 coding DNA: TGCAGCGCCCAGGTGGATTATGGCTACACCTTC.

In its sample, this clone was seen a few times. The gene calls are TRBV14 and TRBJ2-5, with unresolved D. CDR3 size: 13 residues. V was cut by 1 base and J by 9 bases, with 12 bases left in between. The germline gives CDR1 SGHDN, CDR2 FVKESK. In DNA, the CDR3 is TGTGCCAGCAGCCAAGTCGGCGCGGCGGCCCAGTACTTC. As protein: CASSQVGAAAQYF. The entire variable domain, with the rest obtained from reference TRBV14 and TRBJ2-5, is as follows: EAGVTQFPSHSVIEKGQTVTLRCDPISGHDNLYWYRRVMGKEIKFLLHFVKESKQDESGMPNNRFLAERTGGTYSTLKVQPAELEDSGVYFCASSQVGAAAQYFGPGTRLLVL.

This clone occurred once. The chain has TRBV4-1 and TRBJ2-3, with 8 bases matching TRBD1. The CDR3 totals 15 residues. V was pared by 5 bases and J by 5 bases, with 9 bases of the junction left unmatched. Germline V gives CDR1 MGHRA, CDR2 YSYEKL. Here the CDR3 reads CASSSAGQGGDTQYF. The CDR3 DNA is TGCGCCAGCAGCTCAGCCGGACAGGGTGGAGATACGCAGTATTTT.

The chain links TRBV18 to TRBJ2-5, with TRBD1 matching over 9 bases. This CDR3 has 14 amino acids. V shed 4 bases and J 1 base; nucleotides not matched to a gene: 1. The V gene's germline CDR1 is KGHSH and CDR2 LQKENI. For the CDR3, the DNA is TGTGCCAGCTCACGGACAGGGGCCCAAGAGACCCAGTACTTC. It specifies CASSRTGAQETQYF.

This CDR3 reads CASSLVGARTEAFF. CDR3 DNA: TGTGCCAGCAGCTTGGTAGGGGCACGGACTGAAGCTTTCTTT. J is TRBJ1-1 and V is TRBV5-6, with D tentatively TRBD1 (5 bases). CDR1 SGHDT and CDR2 YYEEEE come from the germline V gene. V was pared by 0 bases and J by 5 bases, with 11 bases between. This CDR3 spans 14 amino acids.

This clone was seen more than once but under ten times. The CDR3 sequence: CASSISQGGGNQPQHF. As DNA, the CDR3 is TGTGCCAGTAGTATCTCTCAGGGGGGTGGTAATCAGCCCCAGCATTTT. The chain carries TRBV19 and TRBJ1-5; TRBD1 aligns across 7 bases. CDR3 size: 16 residues. After removal of 3 bases from V and 4 bases from J, the junction contained 9 bases not matched to a gene. Germline V CDR1 and CDR2: LNHDA, SQIVND (reference sequence).

This clone has just a few counts. V and J are TRBV4-3 and TRBJ1-6; D unclear. The V and J ends lost 3 bases and 8 bases respectively, with 14 bases between them. This CDR3 is built from 15 residues. The germline CDR1 and CDR2 sequences are LGHNA and YSLEER. CDR3 nucleotide sequence: TGCGCCAGCAGCCAGGGCATCGTTCAAGATTCACCCCTCCACTTT. Translating gives CASSQGIVQDSPLHF.

The V gene is TRBV19, the J gene TRBJ1-5, with D possibly being TRBD1 (6 bases). The V and J ends lost 6 bases and 7 bases respectively, with 13 bases between them. CDR1 LNHDA and CDR2 SQIVND come from the germline V gene (reference sequence). CDR3 length equals 13 residues. This CDR3 reads CASRNRAEQPQHF. CDR3 DNA sequence: TGTGCCAGTAGGAACAGGGCCGAGCAGCCCCAGCATTTT.

This clone was observed a few times. The chain carries TRBV19 and TRBJ2-6, with 8 bases matching TRBD1. J gave up 2 bases and V 5 bases, and 5 bases lay outside the gene matches. The CDR3 covers 16 residues. The germline V gene has CDR1 LNHDA and CDR2 SQIVND (reference sequence). This CDR3 reads CASSWAGGTGANVLTF. CDR3 in DNA: TGTGCCAGTAGTTGGGCAGGGGGCACTGGGGCCAACGTCCTGACTTTC. Full variable domain (outside the CDR3, taken from reference TRBV19 and TRBJ2-6): DGGITQSPKYLFRKEGQNVTLSCEQNLNHDAMYWYRQDPGQGLRLIYYSQIVNDFQKGDIAEGYSVSREKKESFPLTVTSAQKNPTAFYLCASSWAGGTGANVLTFGAGSRLTVL.

The chain is built from TRBV7-8 and TRBJ1-1; TRBD1 is a possible D gene (5 bases). The CDR3 length is 13 residues. Germline loops: CDR1 SGHVS, CDR2 FQNEAQ. V dropped 3 bases and J dropped 6 bases, with 11 bases sitting between them. CDR3 coding DNA: TGTGCCAGCAGCTTGGGGGGAGAAGCTGAAGCTTTCTTT. It translates to CASSLGGEAEAFF.

To note about this clone: Other DNA sequences from this sample encode an identical CDR3 as well. This chain joins TRBV6-5 and TRBJ2-7; 10 bases align to TRBD1. This CDR3 has 15 residues. Trimming took 3 bases from V and 3 from J; bases not matched to a gene: 5. Germline lookup yields CDR1 MNHEY and CDR2 SVGAGI. This CDR3 reads CASSYSGTGVYEQYF. CDR3 bases: TGTGCCAGCAGTTATTCCGGGACAGGGGTCTACGAGCAGTACTTC.

This clone occurred a few times. The V call is TRBV6-5, the J call TRBJ1-1, with 7 bases fitting TRBD1. From germline, CDR1 is MNHEY and CDR2 SVGAGI. V shed 5 bases and J 0 bases; nucleotides not matched to a gene: 6. This CDR3 contains 15 residues. The CDR3 loop reads CASSTPGQLNTEAFF. The DNA of the CDR3 is TGTGCCAGCAGTACCCCGGGACAGTTGAACACTGAAGCTTTCTTT.

In its sample, this clone was seen a few times. The rearrangement links TRBV6-5 to TRBJ1-2; possible D gene TRBD1, 6 bases. This CDR3 contains 14 residues. Trimming cost V 4 bases and J 3 bases, with 12 bases left between them. Germline V lookup: CDR1 MNHEY, CDR2 SVGAGI. The CDR3 region is CASSWRTAYYGYTF. The CDR3 nucleotides are TGTGCCAGCAGTTGGAGGACAGCCTACTATGGCTACACCTTC.

The sample holds a few counts of this clone. This chain links TRBV7-2 with TRBJ2-7, with a possible D match to TRBD1 (6 bases). Germline V gene sequence: CDR1 SGHTA, CDR2 FQGNSA. The CDR3 runs to 15 residues. Trimming shortened V by 0 bases and J by 0 bases, and 9 bases separated the two germline ends. The CDR3 reads CASSLARTVSYEQYF. CDR3 in DNA: TGTGCCAGCAGCTTAGCCAGGACAGTCTCCTACGAGCAGTACTTC.

This clone showed up just a few times. The chain joins TRBV5-1 to TRBJ2-7, with 14 positions matching TRBD2. The germline V gene encodes CDR1 SGHRS and CDR2 YFSETQ. V shed 0 bases, J shed 2 bases, and the junction held 1 base outside the gene matches. The CDR3 has 16 residues. The CDR3 spells CASSLGTSGGTYEQYF. CDR3 sequence (DNA): TGCGCCAGCAGCTTGGGGACTAGCGGGGGGACCTACGAGCAGTACTTC. Based on the CDR3 plus reference TRBV5-1 and TRBJ2-7, the full variable domain is KAGVTQTPRYLIKTRGQQVTLSCSPISGHRSVSWYQQTPGQGLQFLFEYFSETQRNKGNFPGRFSGRQFSNSRSEMNVSTLELGDSALYLCASSLGTSGGTYEQYFGPGTRLTVT.

The chain has TRBV10-3 and TRBJ2-7; D gene ambiguous. There are 12 residues in the CDR3. The V gene's germline CDR1 is ENHRY and CDR2 SYGVKD. Trimming took 10 bases from V and 0 from J, leaving 10 bases between them. CDR3 DNA sequence: TGTGCCACCGCCGCTATCTCCTACGAGCAGTACTTC. Its translation is CATAAISYEQYF.

In this sample, this clone turned up a few times. The CDR3 loop reads CASRTIPYQEKLFF. The DNA for the CDR3 is TGTGCCAGCAGGACTATTCCGTACCAGGAAAAACTGTTTTTT. The chain couples TRBV6-1 to TRBJ1-4; D uncertain. V lost 6 bases and J 8 bases, leaving 16 bases between the germline ends. Germline V gives CDR1 MNHNS, CDR2 SASEGT. This CDR3 has 14 residues.

The chain links TRBV25-1 to TRBJ1-1, with TRBD1 matching 7 bases. The ends lost 9 bases at V and 1 base at J; junction bases unmatched: 5. Germline V gene data show CDR1 as MGHDK and CDR2 as SYGVNS. The CDR3 runs to 13 residues. The CDR3 protein is CARHGQANTEAFF. As DNA, the CDR3 is TGTGCCAGACACGGACAGGCGAACACTGAAGCTTTCTTT. The full variable domain, its missing parts supplied by reference TRBV25-1 and TRBJ1-1, is EADIYQTPRYLVIGTGKKITLECSQTMGHDKMYWYQQDPGMELHLIHYSYGVNSTEKGDLSSESTVSRIRTEHFPLTLESARPSHTSQYLCARHGQANTEAFFGQGTRLTVV.

This clone has just a few counts. The CDR3 DNA sequence: TGTGCCAGCAGTGAAGTAGGCGGAATACAAGAGACCCAGTACTTC. This gives the protein CASSEVGGIQETQYF. V and J are TRBV2 and TRBJ2-5, with D unclear. The V gene lost 1 base and the J gene lost 2 bases, with 11 bases spanning the gap. CDR3 length: 15 residues. Looked up from germline, CDR1 is SNHLY and CDR2 is FYNNEI. The whole variable domain, filled in from reference TRBV2 and TRBJ2-5, reads EPEVTQTPSHQVTQMGQEVILRCVPISNHLYFYWYRQILGQKVEFLVSFYNNEISEKSEIFDDQFSVERPDGSNFTLKIRSTKLEDSAMYFCASSEVGGIQETQYFGPGTRLLVL.

This clone was picked up a small number of times. J is TRBJ1-5 and V is TRBV19, with a weak D call TRBD1 (6 bases). Germline CDR1 is LNHDA and CDR2 is SQIVND (reference sequence). V dropped 3 bases and J dropped 7 bases, with 7 bases sitting between them. There are 12 residues in the CDR3. CDR3 bases: TGTGCCAGTAGTATGAGGGGGCAGCCCCAGCATTTT. Protein product: CASSMRGQPQHF.

In this sample, this clone turned up a few times. This rearrangement joins TRBV5-1 to TRBJ2-1; 7 nucleotides match TRBD2. CDR1 is SGHRS, CDR2 YFSETQ, per germline. V was pared by 5 bases and J by 1 base, with 3 bases of the junction left unmatched. This CDR3 spans 14 amino acids. Written as DNA, the CDR3 is TGCGCCAGCAGGTGGGAGGGGTCCTACAATGAGCAGTTCTTC. This translates into CASRWEGSYNEQFF.

The rearrangement uses TRBV29-1 and TRBJ2-3; 12 positions agree with TRBD2. The ends lost 8 bases at V and 8 bases at J; junction bases unmatched: 11. Germline V gene sequence: CDR1 SQVTM, CDR2 ANQGSEA. The CDR3 loop spans 14 amino acids. CDR3 DNA: TGCAGCTTGAAGACTAGCGGGGGTCAAGGTACGCAGTATTTT. This encodes CSLKTSGGQGTQYF.

The gene calls are TRBV13 and TRBJ2-1, with a tentative D call TRBD2 (6 bases). Trimming stripped 2 bases from V and 7 bases from J, with 6 bases between. There are 12 residues in the CDR3. The germline CDR1 and CDR2 sequences are PRHDT and FYEKMQ (reference sequence). CDR3: CASSLLANEQFF. The CDR3 DNA is TGTGCCAGCAGCTTACTAGCGAATGAGCAGTTCTTC.

A single count supports this clone. The rearrangement joins TRBV19 to TRBJ2-2; D is ambiguous. The CDR3 loop spans 12 amino acids. Trimming removed 3 bases from V and 5 bases from J, with 4 bases in between. The germline V gene encodes CDR1 LNHDA and CDR2 SQIVND (reference sequence). The CDR3 DNA follows: TGTGCCAGTAGTATTCCGACCGGGGAGCTGTTTTTT. Amino acids: CASSIPTGELFF.